The rows below give T cell receptor beta chains drawn from one sample of a study of T cells after yellow fever vaccination. TCRdb re-called the 5' RACE reads through MiXCR, storing one row per CDR3 protein. The data contain hundreds of thousands of distinct CDR3 sequences, less than 20% of them seen just once; the ten biggest clones take up 13% to 15%. The source was PBMCs, collected 15 days after the yellow fever booster vaccination. Every receptor here comes from a man in his thirties or forties who received the YFV17D yellow fever vaccine. Both conserved end residues are trimmed from each CDR3. The order of the fields is J gene, V gene, clone size, CDR3 protein. Size is omitted from some rows. Given values are once, few, many or a class for expanded clones.

>TRBJ2-3|TRBV6-5|-
ASSYSGIDTQY
>TRBJ2-7|TRBV3-1|-
ASSPTPVAGGAYEQY
>TRBJ2-3|TRBV20-1|few
SARVSGRYTDTQY
>TRBJ1-5|TRBV6-1|-
ASSVGKSERDYSNQPQH
>TRBJ2-1|TRBV7-2|-
ASSLQSGYNEQF
>TRBJ2-7|TRBV4-3|-
ASSLGQYGEQY
>TRBJ2-1|TRBV5-1|-
ASKISGSYEQF
>TRBJ2-5|TRBV7-2|-
ASSLRRGQETQY
>TRBJ2-7|TRBV28|few
ASTTEYEQY
>TRBJ2-7|TRBV29-1|-
SVAGLAEAYEQY
>TRBJ2-1|TRBV25-1|-
ASSDSESYNEQF
>TRBJ2-5|TRBV5-1|-
ASSLLLGSLETQY
>TRBJ2-5|TRBV12-3/TRBV12-4|-
ASSYRREETQY
>TRBJ2-7|TRBV6-2/TRBV6-3|-
ASHPGTYEQY
>TRBJ2-2|TRBV2|few
ASIGTGELF
>TRBJ2-1|TRBV5-1|-
ASSRTSGSFSEQF
>TRBJ2-3|TRBV5-6|few
ASSIITSGVFHTSTDTQY
>TRBJ2-1|TRBV20-1|-
SAVPSGRAYNEQF
>TRBJ1-2|TRBV20-1|few
SAKEDSEYGYT
>TRBJ2-7|TRBV7-8|-
ASSSRDYSAQTYEQY
>TRBJ2-3|TRBV5-5|many
ASSPDSPTDTQY
>TRBJ2-1|TRBV5-1|few
ASSLGQGDEQF
>TRBJ1-1|TRBV11-2|few
ASSPPGWWTEAF
>TRBJ2-7|TRBV5-1|few
ASSPWSHYEQY
>TRBJ2-1|TRBV10-3|-
ATRLSSYNEQF
>TRBJ1-5|TRBV20-1|-
SASQGLNQPQH
>TRBJ2-1|TRBV2|-
ASRGLLSSYNEQF
>TRBJ2-3|TRBV1|-
TSRGGPATRGFTDTQY
>TRBJ2-3|TRBV6-9|few
ASSRTSALKASTDTQY
>TRBJ2-5|TRBV29-1|-
SVIVAVGRETQY
>TRBJ2-5|TRBV19|-
ASSIDGWETQY